This T cell receptor (beta chain) derives from a study of cytomegalovirus exposure and HLA in healthy donors. Study-wide results and limits: Looking again later, the authors saw that most CMV-associated TCR beta chains seemed HLA-restricted. In a later analysis, TCR association rates varied by HLA locus: DRB1 most, HLA-C fewest. Reports showed the classifier diagnosing cytomegalovirus status with high specificity and sensitivity. Presence/absence analyses assumed roughly uniform sequencing depth across donors, which may not hold.

Details on this clone: Its specificity is not known.

A multiplex PCR was run with 60 Vbeta primers and 13 Jbeta primers. Sequenced by immunoSEQ multiplex PCR; TCRdb stores in-frame clones only, minus some. In the table there are roughly 120,000 clones, roughly 82% of which are singletons. Sequencing input: PBMCs. The sequence was obtained from a woman aged 35 to 49 in good health and CMV-seropositive.

The CDR3 region is CASSLVSGEAFF. Here the CDR3 DNA reads TGTGCCAGCAGCTTAGTTTCTGGGGAGGCTTTCTTT. The genes are TRBV7-8 and TRBJ1-1; no clear D. V lost 1 base to trimming and J lost 11 bases, with 11 bases between them. Germline V lookup: CDR1 SGHVS, CDR2 FQNEAQ. The CDR3 consists of 12 residues.